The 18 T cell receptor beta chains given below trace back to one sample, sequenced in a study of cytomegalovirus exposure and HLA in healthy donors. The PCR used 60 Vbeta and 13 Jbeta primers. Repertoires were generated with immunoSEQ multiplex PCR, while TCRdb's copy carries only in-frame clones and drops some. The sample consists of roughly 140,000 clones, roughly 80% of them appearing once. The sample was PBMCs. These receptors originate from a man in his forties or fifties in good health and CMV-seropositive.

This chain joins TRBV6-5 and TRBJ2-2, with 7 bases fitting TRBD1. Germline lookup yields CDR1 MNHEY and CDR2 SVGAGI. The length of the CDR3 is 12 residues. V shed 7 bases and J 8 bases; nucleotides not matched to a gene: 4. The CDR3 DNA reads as TGTGCCAGCACCGACAGGGCTGGGGAGCTGTTTTTT. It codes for CASTDRAGELFF.

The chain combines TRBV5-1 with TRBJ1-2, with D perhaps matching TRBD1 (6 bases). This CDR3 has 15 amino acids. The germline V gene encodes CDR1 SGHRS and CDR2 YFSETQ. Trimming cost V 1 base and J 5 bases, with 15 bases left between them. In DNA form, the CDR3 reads TGCGCCAGCAGCTTGAGCTTCAGGGGAGGGTATGGCTACACCTTC. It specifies CASSLSFRGGYGYTF. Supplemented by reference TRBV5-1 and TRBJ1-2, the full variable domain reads KAGVTQTPRYLIKTRGQQVTLSCSPISGHRSVSWYQQTPGQGLQFLFEYFSETQRNKGNFPGRFSGRQFSNSRSEMNVSTLELGDSALYLCASSLSFRGGYGYTFGSGTRLTVV.

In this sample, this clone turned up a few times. Here the CDR3 reads CASSRRAETYEQYF. The CDR3 DNA sequence: TGCGCCAGCAGCCGGCGGGCCGAGACCTACGAGCAGTACTTC. This chain links TRBV5-1 with TRBJ2-7; maybe TRBD2 (5 bases). Trimming left V 4 bases short and J 2 bases short, with 13 bases between. This CDR3 region has 14 residues. Germline assignment: CDR1 SGHRS and CDR2 YFSETQ.

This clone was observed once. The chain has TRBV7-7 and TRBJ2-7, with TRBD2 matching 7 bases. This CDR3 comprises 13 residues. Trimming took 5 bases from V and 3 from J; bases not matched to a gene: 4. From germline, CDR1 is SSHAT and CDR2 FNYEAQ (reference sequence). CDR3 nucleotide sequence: TGTGCCAGCAGCCCAGGACTAGGCTACGAGCAGTACTTC. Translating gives CASSPGLGYEQYF.

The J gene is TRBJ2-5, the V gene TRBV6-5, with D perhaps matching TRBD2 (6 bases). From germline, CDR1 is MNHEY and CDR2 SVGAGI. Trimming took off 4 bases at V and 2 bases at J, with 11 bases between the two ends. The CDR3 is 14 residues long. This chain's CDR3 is CASSFVGGQETQYF. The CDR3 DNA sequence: TGTGCCAGCAGTTTCGTGGGGGGACAAGAGACCCAGTACTTC.

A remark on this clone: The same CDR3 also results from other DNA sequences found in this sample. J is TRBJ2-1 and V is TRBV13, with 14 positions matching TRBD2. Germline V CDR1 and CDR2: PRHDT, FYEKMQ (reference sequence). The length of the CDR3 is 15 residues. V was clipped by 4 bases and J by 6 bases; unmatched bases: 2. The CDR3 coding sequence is TGTGCCAGCAGCTGGGGACTAGCGGGAGTCAATGAGCAGTTCTTC. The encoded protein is CASSWGLAGVNEQFF.

CDR3 sequence: CATSIGLAVTDTQYF. The CDR3 DNA sequence: TGTGCCACCTCTATTGGGCTAGCGGTAACAGATACGCAGTATTTT. The chain uses TRBV19 and TRBJ2-3; 7 positions agree with TRBD2. Germline assignment: CDR1 LNHDA and CDR2 SQIVND (reference sequence). J gave up 3 bases and V 10 bases, and 13 bases lay outside the gene matches. This CDR3 comprises 15 residues.

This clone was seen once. CDR3 DNA: TGTGCCAGCAGCCAGCGGAGGGGGCAAGGGGGCACAGATACGCAGTATTTT. Amino acids: CASSQRRGQGGTDTQYF. The chain uses TRBV14 and TRBJ2-3; TRBD1 is a possible D gene (7 bases). Per germline, CDR1 SGHDN and CDR2 FVKESK. CDR3 length equals 17 residues. The V end was cut by 3 bases, the J end by 1 base, with 17 bases between.

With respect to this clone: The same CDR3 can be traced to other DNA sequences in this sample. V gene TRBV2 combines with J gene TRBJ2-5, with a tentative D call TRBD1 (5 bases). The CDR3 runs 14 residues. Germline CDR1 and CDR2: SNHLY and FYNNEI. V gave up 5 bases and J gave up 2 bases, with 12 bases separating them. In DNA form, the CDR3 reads TGTGCCAGCAGTACCGGACAAGTTCAAGAGACCCAGTACTTC. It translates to CASSTGQVQETQYF.

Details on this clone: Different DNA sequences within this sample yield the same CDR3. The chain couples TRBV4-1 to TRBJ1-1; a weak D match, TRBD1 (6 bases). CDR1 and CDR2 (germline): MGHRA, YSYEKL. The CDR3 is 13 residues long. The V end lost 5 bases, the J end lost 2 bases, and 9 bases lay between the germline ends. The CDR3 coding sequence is TGCGCCAGCAGCTTACAGGGTAACACTGAAGCTTTCTTT. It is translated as CASSLQGNTEAFF.

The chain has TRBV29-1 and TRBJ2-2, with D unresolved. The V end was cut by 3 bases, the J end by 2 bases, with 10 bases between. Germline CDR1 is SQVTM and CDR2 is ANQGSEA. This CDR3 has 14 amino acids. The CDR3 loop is CSVESQTNTGELFF. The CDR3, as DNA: TGCAGCGTTGAGTCTCAGACAAACACCGGGGAGCTGTTTTTT.

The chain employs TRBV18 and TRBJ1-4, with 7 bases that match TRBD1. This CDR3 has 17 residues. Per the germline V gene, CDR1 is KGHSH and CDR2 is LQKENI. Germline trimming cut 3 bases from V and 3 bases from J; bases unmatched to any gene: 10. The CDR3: CASSPLTGTLSNEKLFF. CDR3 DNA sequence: TGTGCCAGCTCACCTTTGACAGGGACGCTCTCTAATGAAAAACTGTTTTTT.

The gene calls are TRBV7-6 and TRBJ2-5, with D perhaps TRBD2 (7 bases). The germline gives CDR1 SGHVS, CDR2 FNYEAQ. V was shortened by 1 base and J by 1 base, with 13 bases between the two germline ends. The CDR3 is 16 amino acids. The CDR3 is CASSLGSGGPQETQYF. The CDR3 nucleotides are TGTGCCAGCAGCTTAGGGTCCGGGGGGCCCCAAGAGACCCAGTACTTC.

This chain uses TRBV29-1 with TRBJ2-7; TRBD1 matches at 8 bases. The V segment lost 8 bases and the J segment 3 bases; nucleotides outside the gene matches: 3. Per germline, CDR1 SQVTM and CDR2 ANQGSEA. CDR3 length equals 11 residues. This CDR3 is CSTGQGYEQYF. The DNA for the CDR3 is TGCAGCACCGGACAGGGCTACGAGCAGTACTTC.

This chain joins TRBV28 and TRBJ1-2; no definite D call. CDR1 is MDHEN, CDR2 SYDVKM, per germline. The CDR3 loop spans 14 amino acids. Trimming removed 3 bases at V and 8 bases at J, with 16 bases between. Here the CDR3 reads CASSFAPSAEGYTF. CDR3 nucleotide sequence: TGTGCCAGCAGTTTTGCCCCTTCAGCGGAGGGCTACACCTTC.

The CDR3 region has the DNA TGTGCCAGCAGCTTAACAGGGGGCAAGAACACTGAAGCTTTCTTT. Amino acid sequence: CASSLTGGKNTEAFF. This chain joins TRBV7-9 and TRBJ1-1; 9 nucleotides match TRBD1. The CDR3 is 15 amino acids. V shed 2 bases and J 1 base; nucleotides not matched to a gene: 2. The germline gives CDR1 SEHNR, CDR2 FQNEAQ (reference sequence).

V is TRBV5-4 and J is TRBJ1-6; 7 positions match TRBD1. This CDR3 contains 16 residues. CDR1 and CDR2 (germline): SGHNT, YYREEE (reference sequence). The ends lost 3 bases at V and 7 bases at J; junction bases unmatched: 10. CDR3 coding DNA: TGTGCCAGCAGCTCCGCAGGGGACAGACAAAATTCACCCCTCCACTTT. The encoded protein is CASSSAGDRQNSPLHF.

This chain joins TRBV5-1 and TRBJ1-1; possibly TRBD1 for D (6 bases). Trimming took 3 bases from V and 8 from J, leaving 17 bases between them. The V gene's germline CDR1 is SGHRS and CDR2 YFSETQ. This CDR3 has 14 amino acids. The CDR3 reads CASSSDGTKPEAFF. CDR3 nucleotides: TGCGCCAGCAGCTCCGACGGGACAAAACCCGAAGCTTTCTTT.